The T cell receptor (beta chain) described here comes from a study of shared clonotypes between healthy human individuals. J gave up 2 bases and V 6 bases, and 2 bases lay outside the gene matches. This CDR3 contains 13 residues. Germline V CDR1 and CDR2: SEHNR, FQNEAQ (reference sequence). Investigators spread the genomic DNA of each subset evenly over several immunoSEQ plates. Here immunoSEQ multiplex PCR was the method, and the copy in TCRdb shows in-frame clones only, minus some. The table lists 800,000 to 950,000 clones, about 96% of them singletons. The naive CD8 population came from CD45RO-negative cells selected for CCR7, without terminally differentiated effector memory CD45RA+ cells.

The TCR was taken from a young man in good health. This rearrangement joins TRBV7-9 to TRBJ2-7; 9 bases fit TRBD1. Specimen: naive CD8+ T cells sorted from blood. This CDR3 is CASSRQGAYEQYF. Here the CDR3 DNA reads TGTGCCAGCAGTCGACAGGGGGCCTACGAGCAGTACTTC.